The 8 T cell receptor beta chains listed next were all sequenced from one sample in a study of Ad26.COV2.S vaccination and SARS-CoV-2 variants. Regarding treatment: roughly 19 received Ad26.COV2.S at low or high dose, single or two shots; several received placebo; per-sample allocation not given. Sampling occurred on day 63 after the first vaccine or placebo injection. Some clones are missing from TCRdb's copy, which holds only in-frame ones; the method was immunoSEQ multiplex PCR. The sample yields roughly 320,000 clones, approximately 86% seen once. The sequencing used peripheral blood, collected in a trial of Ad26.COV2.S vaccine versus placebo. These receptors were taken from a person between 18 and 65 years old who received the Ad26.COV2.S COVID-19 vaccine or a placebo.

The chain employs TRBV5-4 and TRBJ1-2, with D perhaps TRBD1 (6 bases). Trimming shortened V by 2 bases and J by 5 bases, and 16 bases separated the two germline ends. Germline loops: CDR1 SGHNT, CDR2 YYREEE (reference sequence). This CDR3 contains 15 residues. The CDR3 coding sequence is TGTGCCAGCAGCTTCGTAACAGGGCCGCTGTATGGCTACACCTTC. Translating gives CASSFVTGPLYGYTF.

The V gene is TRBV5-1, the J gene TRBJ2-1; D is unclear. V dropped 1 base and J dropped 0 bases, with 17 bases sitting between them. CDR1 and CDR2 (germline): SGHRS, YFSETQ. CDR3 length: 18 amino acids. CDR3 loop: CASSLTLRTISSYNEQFF. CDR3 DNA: TGCGCCAGCAGCTTGACCCTTCGAACCATTAGCTCCTACAATGAGCAGTTCTTC.

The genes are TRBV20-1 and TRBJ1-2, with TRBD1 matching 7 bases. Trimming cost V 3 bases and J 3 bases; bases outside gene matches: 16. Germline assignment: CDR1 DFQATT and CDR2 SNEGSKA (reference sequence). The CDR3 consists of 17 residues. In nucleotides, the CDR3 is TGCAGTGCTAGTGGTCGGGACAGCCTAAGTAAACACTATGGCTACACCTTC. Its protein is CSASGRDSLSKHYGYTF.

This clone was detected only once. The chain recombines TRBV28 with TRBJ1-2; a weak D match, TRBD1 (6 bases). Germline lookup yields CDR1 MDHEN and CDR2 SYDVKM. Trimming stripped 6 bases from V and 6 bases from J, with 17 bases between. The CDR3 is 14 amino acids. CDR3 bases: TGTGCCAGCAGCTCGGGGGGGCGGCACGATGGCTACACCTTC. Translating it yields CASSSGGRHDGYTF.

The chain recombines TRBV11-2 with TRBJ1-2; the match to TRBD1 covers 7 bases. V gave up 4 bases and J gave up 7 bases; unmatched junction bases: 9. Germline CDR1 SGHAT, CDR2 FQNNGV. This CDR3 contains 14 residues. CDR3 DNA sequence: TGTGCCAGCAGCTCGGGACAGACGGGGGGTGGCTACACCTTC. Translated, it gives CASSSGQTGGGYTF.

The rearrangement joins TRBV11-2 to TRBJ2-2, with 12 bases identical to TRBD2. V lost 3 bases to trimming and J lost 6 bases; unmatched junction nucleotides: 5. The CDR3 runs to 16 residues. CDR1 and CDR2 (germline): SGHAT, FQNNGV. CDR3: CASSFTSGGRSGELFF. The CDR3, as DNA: TGTGCCAGCAGCTTCACTAGCGGGGGGAGATCCGGGGAGCTGTTTTTT.

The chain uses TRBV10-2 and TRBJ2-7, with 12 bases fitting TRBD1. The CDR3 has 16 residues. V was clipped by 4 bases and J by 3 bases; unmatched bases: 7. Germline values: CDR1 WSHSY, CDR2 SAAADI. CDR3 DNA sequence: TGCGCCAGCAGTGGGGCCGGGACAGGGGGCTTCTACGAGCAGTACTTC. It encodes CASSGAGTGGFYEQYF.

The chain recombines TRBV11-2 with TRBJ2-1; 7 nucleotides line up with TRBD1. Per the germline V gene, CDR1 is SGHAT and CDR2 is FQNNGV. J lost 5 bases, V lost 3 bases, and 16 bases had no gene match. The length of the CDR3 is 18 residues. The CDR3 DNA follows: TGTGCCAGCAGCTTGAACGGCTTTCGCCAGGGGGTCCACAATGAGCAGTTCTTC. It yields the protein CASSLNGFRQGVHNEQFF.